A single sample gave rise to the 18 T cell receptor beta chains below, sequenced in a study of T cells in localized non-small cell lung cancer. Only in-frame clones appear in the TCRdb table, and some are missing; sequencing was by immunoSEQ multiplex PCR. The sample lists tens of thousands of clones; approximately 90% were seen once. The sample was peripheral blood, taken before any cancer treatment. The origin of the receptors is a female donor older than 55 with stage I lung adenocarcinoma.

This clone was detected only once. This rearrangement joins TRBV6-5 to TRBJ2-3; TRBD1 might be the D (5 bases). From germline, CDR1 is MNHEY and CDR2 SVGAGI. The ends were cut back, 8 bases at V and 0 bases at J, with 15 bases in the middle. The CDR3 is made up of 15 amino acids. The CDR3: CASREQAASTDTQYF. The CDR3 nucleotides are TGTGCCAGCCGCGAACAGGCTGCTAGCACAGATACGCAGTATTTT.

This clone was observed once. The rearrangement uses TRBV5-4 and TRBJ1-2; D is ambiguous. From germline, CDR1 is SGHNT and CDR2 YYREEE (reference sequence). CDR3 size: 14 residues. With 1 base removed from V and 4 bases from J, the gap between germline ends came to 11 bases. CDR3 bases: TGTGCCAGCAGCTTGTTTCACACAAGCTATGGCTACACCTTC. This sequence encodes CASSLFHTSYGYTF.

V and J are TRBV30 and TRBJ1-2; 8 positions agree with TRBD1. With V trimmed by 0 bases and J by 8 bases, 5 bases remained unmatched. In germline, CDR1 is GTSNPN, CDR2 SVGIG (reference sequence). The CDR3 has 13 amino acids. CDR3 region: CAWSVAGGAGYTF. CDR3 coding DNA: TGTGCCTGGAGTGTCGCAGGGGGCGCAGGCTACACCTTC.

The chain employs TRBV28 and TRBJ1-5, with D unresolved. The CDR3 has 15 amino acids. V gave up 4 bases and J gave up 0 bases, with 10 bases separating them. Germline CDR1 MDHEN, CDR2 SYDVKM. CDR3 in DNA: TGTGCCAGCAGTTACGGGCAGGTTAGCAATCAGCCCCAGCATTTT. Translating it yields CASSYGQVSNQPQHF.

This clone was seen once. This chain links TRBV18 with TRBJ2-1; 7 nucleotides align to TRBD2. Germline V gene sequence: CDR1 KGHSH, CDR2 LQKENI. The CDR3 spans 13 residues. Unmatched junction bases numbered 3, after V lost 6 bases and J lost 4 bases. CDR3 coding DNA: TGTGCCAGCTCGGGGGGGGATTACAATGAGCAGTTCTTC. It is translated as CASSGGDYNEQFF.

The chain couples TRBV5-1 to TRBJ2-2, with 9 positions matching TRBD1. The CDR3 length is 16 residues. V lost 2 bases, J lost 7 bases, and 9 bases stayed unmatched. In germline, CDR1 is SGHRS, CDR2 YFSETQ. The CDR3 here is CASSFRGQGAGGELFF. For the CDR3, the DNA is TGCGCCAGCAGCTTTCGGGGACAGGGAGCCGGCGGGGAGCTGTTTTTT. Based on the CDR3 plus reference TRBV5-1 and TRBJ2-2, the full variable domain is KAGVTQTPRYLIKTRGQQVTLSCSPISGHRSVSWYQQTPGQGLQFLFEYFSETQRNKGNFPGRFSGRQFSNSRSEMNVSTLELGDSALYLCASSFRGQGAGGELFFGEGSRLTVL.

The chain couples TRBV6-1 to TRBJ2-7, with a possible D match to TRBD1 (6 bases). In germline, CDR1 is MNHNS, CDR2 SASEGT. Trimming took 5 bases from V and 6 from J, leaving 11 bases between them. The CDR3 consists of 12 residues. The CDR3 protein is CASSHRVGEQYF. The CDR3 DNA reads TGTGCCAGCAGTCACAGGGTAGGCGAGCAGTACTTC.

The chain employs TRBV7-9 and TRBJ1-1, with no clear D. CDR1 SEHNR and CDR2 FQNEAQ come from the germline V gene (reference sequence). CDR3 length: 14 residues. The germline V and J ends were trimmed by 1 base and 2 bases, with 8 bases remaining between them. The CDR3 DNA reads TGTGCCAGCAGCTTAGAGGGCGGAAACACTGAAGCTTTCTTT. It codes for CASSLEGGNTEAFF.

The V and J genes are TRBV6-1 and TRBJ2-7; possibly TRBD1 for D (5 bases). Trimming shortened V by 0 bases and J by 9 bases, and 6 bases separated the two germline ends. Per germline, CDR1 MNHNS and CDR2 SASEGT. CDR3 size: 11 residues. CDR3 sequence reads: CASSEAQGQYF. CDR3 DNA sequence: TGTGCCAGCAGTGAAGCCCAGGGGCAGTACTTC.

V usage is TRBV6-5 and J usage is TRBJ1-5, with 8 nucleotides matching TRBD1. The CDR3 is 15 residues long. V was clipped by 6 bases and J by 5 bases; unmatched bases: 9. In germline, CDR1 is MNHEY, CDR2 SVGAGI. CDR3 coding DNA: TGTGCCAGCAGCCCCGACAGGGGCCCTTATCAGCCCCAGCATTTT. Translating gives CASSPDRGPYQPQHF.

The chain couples TRBV6-6 to TRBJ2-1; the D gene is possibly TRBD1 (5 bases). The germline V gene has CDR1 MNHNY and CDR2 SVGAGI (reference sequence). Trimming cost V 6 bases and J 1 base, with 10 bases left between them. The CDR3 covers 14 residues. The CDR3: CASSQRGSYNEQFF. For the CDR3, the DNA is TGTGCCAGCAGCCAAAGGGGTTCCTACAATGAGCAGTTCTTC.

The chain couples TRBV6-5 to TRBJ1-2; 10 bases are shared with TRBD1. Germline loops: CDR1 MNHEY, CDR2 SVGAGI. With 2 bases clipped from V and 7 bases from J, the junction kept 10 bases outside the gene matches. The CDR3 has 16 amino acids. Written as DNA, the CDR3 is TGTGCCAGCAGTTACGGAGTTTTGACAGGGGGCTCTGGCTACACCTTC. This codes for CASSYGVLTGGSGYTF.

V is TRBV6-5 and J is TRBJ1-1; D is perhaps TRBD1 (5 bases). Looked up from germline, CDR1 is MNHEY and CDR2 is SVGAGI. Trimming took 7 bases from V and 6 from J, leaving 18 bases between them. The CDR3 is 14 amino acids. CDR3 sequence: CASTFGGTGAEAFF. CDR3 coding DNA: TGTGCCAGCACCTTCGGGGGGACCGGGGCTGAAGCTTTCTTT.

The chain employs TRBV6-6 and TRBJ1-5; 8 nucleotides agree with TRBD1. CDR1 is MNHNY, CDR2 SVGAGI, per germline (reference sequence). V lost 6 bases and J lost 5; bases outside the gene matches: 9. The CDR3 length is 15 residues. The CDR3 sequence is CASSPDRGPYQPQHF. DNA of the CDR3: TGTGCCAGCAGCCCCGACAGGGGCCCTTATCAGCCCCAGCATTTT.

This chain joins TRBV27 and TRBJ2-7; unclear D gene. Deletions cut 1 base from V and 5 bases from J, with 6 bases between. The CDR3 has 12 residues. Germline CDR1 reads MNHEY; CDR2 reads SMNVEV (reference sequence). The DNA for the CDR3 is TGTGCCAGCAGTTTATACGCTAACGAGCAGTACTTC. Translating gives CASSLYANEQYF.

The chain combines TRBV5-1 with TRBJ1-2, with TRBD1 as a possible D gene (5 bases). CDR1 SGHRS and CDR2 YFSETQ come from the germline V gene. This CDR3 is 15 amino acids long. Between the trimmed V and J ends, which lost 3 bases and 4 bases, there was a span of 16 bases. DNA for the CDR3: TGCGCCAGCAGCTGGGGGGAGGGGATCACCTATGGCTACACCTTC. Translated, it gives CASSWGEGITYGYTF. Full variable domain (rest looked up from reference TRBV5-1 and TRBJ1-2): KAGVTQTPRYLIKTRGQQVTLSCSPISGHRSVSWYQQTPGQGLQFLFEYFSETQRNKGNFPGRFSGRQFSNSRSEMNVSTLELGDSALYLCASSWGEGITYGYTFGSGTRLTVV.

The chain recombines TRBV6-1 with TRBJ2-3; D not resolved. V gave up 6 bases and J gave up 5 bases, with 12 bases separating them. The CDR3 sequence is 13 residues long. Germline V gene lookup returns CDR1 MNHNS and CDR2 SASEGT. The DNA for the CDR3 is TGTGCCAGCAGCCCGGTCCCGGGAGATACGCAGTATTTT. Translation: CASSPVPGDTQYF.

The chain uses TRBV6-1 and TRBJ1-4; the D is unclear. The CDR3 covers 12 residues. Per the germline V gene, CDR1 is MNHNS and CDR2 is SASEGT. V lost 3 bases and J 7 bases, leaving 6 bases between the germline ends. CDR3: CASSDVGEKLFF. The CDR3, as DNA: TGTGCCAGCAGTGATGTTGGTGAAAAACTGTTTTTT.